Below, one T cell receptor (beta chain) is given with its context. Its cognate antigen is unknown. These data belong to a study of Ad26.COV2.S vaccination and SARS-CoV-2 variants. Study context: COV1001, an Ad26.COV2.S trial, supplied this vaccine-arm donor. Intramuscular Ad26.COV2.S doses were given once or twice, 56 days apart.

Some clones are missing from TCRdb's copy, which holds only in-frame ones; the method was immunoSEQ multiplex PCR. Of hundreds of thousands of clones in the sample, 89% were seen once. General study findings and limits: Post-vaccination breadth of spike-specific CD8+ and CD4+ T cell responses was reportedly substantial.

Germline V lookup: CDR1 SGHRS, CDR2 YFSETQ. V was cut by 4 bases and J by 2 bases, with 10 bases left in between. The CDR3 contains 14 residues. Sample treatment: 19 received Ad26.COV2.S at low or high dose, single or two shots; 5 received placebo; per-sample allocation not given. Sample collection was performed on day 63 after the first vaccine or placebo injection. Donation was by an adult aged 18-55 years who was in Boston. The chain is built from TRBV5-1 and TRBJ1-3; no clear D gene. The receptor's source is a person aged 18-65 years who received the Ad26.COV2.S COVID-19 vaccine or a placebo. The sequenced sample was peripheral blood, obtained in a trial of Ad26.COV2.S vaccine versus placebo. CDR3 region: CASSPVSTGNTIYF. The CDR3 DNA is TGCGCCAGCAGCCCGGTTTCGACTGGAAACACCATATATTTT. The whole variable domain, filled in from reference TRBV5-1 and TRBJ1-3, reads KAGVTQTPRYLIKTRGQQVTLSCSPISGHRSVSWYQQTPGQGLQFLFEYFSETQRNKGNFPGRFSGRQFSNSRSEMNVSTLELGDSALYLCASSPVSTGNTIYFGEGSWLTVV.